This T cell receptor (beta chain) was obtained from a study of blood T cell repertoires in COVID-19. Study details: The samples span acute and convalescent COVID-19 from the United States, Italy and Spain.

The protocol was immunoSEQ multiplex PCR, while the TCRdb copy is restricted to in-frame clones and leaves out a portion. There are fewer than 250,000 clones in the sample; over 80% occur only once, and approximately 2.4% lies in the top ten. Cohort assignment relied on participant-reported clinical history. V shed 6 bases and J shed 4 bases, with 13 bases lying between them. CDR1 and CDR2 (germline): MNHEY, SVGEGT. CDR3 length: 14 amino acids. This sequence originates from a woman aged 25 to 39 with acute COVID-19. Sequencing input: PBMCs or T cells enriched from blood (not recorded which). V and J are TRBV6-2 or TRBV6-3 and TRBJ1-3; no clear D. This chain's CDR3 is CASSRPGSGNTIYF. The CDR3 coding sequence is TGTGCCAGCAGCCGCCCCGGGTCCGGAAACACCATATATTTT.